These 12 T cell receptor beta chains came from one sample sequenced in a study of vaccination effects on CD4 cells after COVID-19. Libraries were prepared by immunoSEQ multiplex PCR; TCRdb keeps only in-frame clonotypes and omits some of them. The data contain tens of thousands of clones, 60% to 75% of them singletons. Their recognized antigens are unknown. The ViraFEST assay expanded antigen-specific CD4+ T cells with viral peptide pools before sequencing. Culture lasted about ten days before CD4+ T cell isolation. Either the mRNA-1273 or the BNT162b2 vaccine was given to participants as two doses. The sequenced sample was CD4+ T cells from PBMCs cultured with HCoV-229E spike peptides, obtained after COVID-19 vaccination. These receptors were taken from a human donor who received a COVID-19 vaccine.

This chain joins TRBV5-4 and TRBJ2-3, with D possibly being TRBD2 (6 bases). Trimming shortened V by 4 bases and J by 3 bases, and 12 bases separated the two germline ends. CDR1 SGHNT and CDR2 YYREEE come from the germline V gene (reference sequence). CDR3 length: 14 residues. The CDR3 region has the DNA TGTGCCAGCAGCGACGGGGCGGGAACAGATACGCAGTATTTT. Amino acids: CASSDGAGTDTQYF.

The CDR3 spells CASNEGQGGGYTF. CDR3 nucleotides: TGTGCCAGCAATGAAGGACAGGGTGGGGGCTACACCTTC. The chain has TRBV28 and TRBJ1-2; 8 bases line up with TRBD1. The J segment lost 8 bases and the V segment lost 7 bases, leaving 9 bases of the junction unmatched. The CDR3 contains 13 residues. Germline values: CDR1 MDHEN, CDR2 SYDVKM.

The rearrangement uses TRBV6-2 or TRBV6-3 and TRBJ2-5, with a tentative D call TRBD1 (5 bases). The CDR3 contains 15 residues. Trimming took off 4 bases at V and 1 base at J, with 13 bases between the two ends. Germline V lookup: CDR1 MNHEY, CDR2 SVGEGT. DNA for the CDR3: TGTGCCAGCAGTTTTGCTAGGGGCGGCCAAGAGACCCAGTACTTC. This encodes CASSFARGGQETQYF.

The V and J genes are TRBV9 and TRBJ2-7; D gene uncertain. Per germline, CDR1 SGDLS and CDR2 YYNGEE. V was clipped by 0 bases and J by 9 bases, with 10 bases between them. This CDR3 region has 12 residues. This CDR3 is CASSVEQLGQYV. CDR3 DNA: TGTGCCAGCAGCGTAGAACAGCTTGGGCAGTACGTC.

The chain carries TRBV18 and TRBJ2-1; 9 positions agree with TRBD1. Per germline, CDR1 KGHSH and CDR2 LQKENI. The CDR3 has 14 residues. The J segment lost 8 bases and the V segment lost 7 bases, leaving 9 bases of the junction unmatched. CDR3 coding DNA: TGTGCCAGCTTCGCCGGGACAGGGTGGGATGAGCAGTTCTTC. Translation: CASFAGTGWDEQFF.

The chain carries TRBV12-5 and TRBJ2-1; D perhaps matches TRBD1 (6 bases). This CDR3 is built from 15 residues. Germline CDR1 and CDR2: LGHNT and FRNRAP. Trimming left V 0 bases short and J 6 bases short, with 12 bases between. The CDR3 region is CASGLVQGGPNEQFF. CDR3 DNA: TGTGCTAGTGGTTTGGTGCAAGGGGGACCCAATGAGCAGTTCTTC. Filled out from reference TRBV12-5 and TRBJ2-1, the complete variable domain reads DARVTQTPRHKVTEMGQEVTMRCQPILGHNTVFWYRQTMMQGLELLAYFRNRAPLDDSGMPKDRFSAEMPDATLATLKIQPSEPRDSAVYFCASGLVQGGPNEQFFGPGTRLTVL.

This clone was picked up a small number of times. The chain joins TRBV7-9 to TRBJ1-3, with 8 bases lining up with TRBD1. Germline CDR1 and CDR2: SEHNR and FQNEAQ (reference sequence). V shed 5 bases, J shed 2 bases, and the junction held 2 bases outside the gene matches. The CDR3 covers 14 residues. This CDR3 reads CASSLDRAGNTIYF. CDR3 bases: TGTGCCAGCAGCCTGGACAGGGCTGGAAACACCATATATTTT.

This clone was seen a few times. The gene calls are TRBV6-2 or TRBV6-3 and TRBJ1-1; TRBD1 matches at 8 bases. Germline V gives CDR1 MNHEY, CDR2 SVGEGT. The length of the CDR3 is 15 residues. V trimming: 5 bases; J trimming: 6 bases; junction bases outside the gene matches: 11. The CDR3 region is CASSDLQGVGSEAFF. The CDR3, as DNA: TGTGCCAGCAGTGACCTACAGGGGGTTGGGTCTGAAGCTTTCTTT.

The chain has TRBV7-9 and TRBJ2-7; TRBD2 matches at 14 bases. Germline V gene sequence: CDR1 SEHNR, CDR2 FQNEAQ (reference sequence). The CDR3 runs to 16 residues. V lost 5 bases to trimming and J lost 2 bases; unmatched junction nucleotides: 5. This CDR3 reads CASSTGLAGGAYEQYV. The CDR3 nucleotides are TGTGCCAGCAGCACCGGACTAGCGGGGGGTGCCTACGAGCAGTACGTC.

V is TRBV4-2 and J is TRBJ1-1; no definite D call. Germline CDR1 LGHNA, CDR2 YNFKEQ. The CDR3 runs to 15 residues. Trimming shortened V by 2 bases and J by 1 base, and 11 bases separated the two germline ends. The CDR3 is CASSQSWIENTEAFF. The CDR3 DNA is TGTGCCAGCAGCCAATCCTGGATTGAGAACACTGAAGCTTTCTTT.

This chain uses TRBV5-5 with TRBJ2-2, with D perhaps being TRBD1 or TRBD2 (5 bases each). Trimming cost V 4 bases and J 4 bases, with 14 bases left between them. The CDR3 extends over 15 amino acids. Germline CDR1 reads SGHKS; CDR2 reads YYEKEE (reference sequence). CDR3: CASSRGTEITGELFF. The DNA for the CDR3 is TGTGCCAGCAGCCGTGGGACGGAAATCACCGGGGAGCTGTTTTTT.

V usage is TRBV19 and J usage is TRBJ2-2; weak D call: TRBD2 (7 bases). The CDR3 is made up of 18 amino acids. The V end lost 3 bases, the J end lost 2 bases, and 19 bases lay between the germline ends. CDR1 LNHDA and CDR2 SQIVND come from the germline V gene (reference sequence). The CDR3 is CASSIRGKGGLNTGELFF. The DNA of the CDR3 is TGTGCCAGTAGTATCCGGGGAAAAGGGGGACTAAACACCGGGGAGCTGTTTTTT.